Listed below are T cell receptor beta chains from one sample, sequenced in a study of cytomegalovirus exposure and HLA in healthy donors. Profiled with immunoSEQ multiplex PCR; TCRdb holds only in-frame clones, not every one. The top ten hold approximately 3.8% of the sample, which has 85,000 to 110,000 clones, around 77% seen once. Specimen: PBMCs. Receptors originate from a man aged 45-65 years in good health and CMV-seropositive. Both conserved end residues are part of each CDR3.

v_call	j_call	cdr3_aa
TRBV5-1	TRBJ1-2	CASSGGQGATNYGYTF
TRBV6-1	TRBJ2-3	CASSEKRDRVDTQYF
TRBV9	TRBJ2-3	CASSARAGTSTDTQYF
TRBV5-1	TRBJ2-3	CASSGGLAGPTDTQYF
TRBV7-2	TRBJ1-3	CASSLYFLGQGDTIYF
TRBV28	TRBJ2-7	CASSAGDSYEQYF
TRBV6-5	TRBJ1-1	CASSHPGGANTEAFF
TRBV6-5	TRBJ2-7	CASSYSTAGYEQYF
TRBV7-2	TRBJ2-5	CASSLPPLAQGETQYF
TRBV5-4	TRBJ1-6	CASSREGQIYNSPLHF
TRBV7-2	TRBJ2-7	CASSFGQGAAYEQYF
TRBV27	TRBJ1-1	CASSPTIGAGQGIYTEAFF
TRBV28	TRBJ2-1	CASSLESGNNEQFF
TRBV14	TRBJ1-5	CASSDRGRKGNQPQHF
TRBV19	TRBJ1-2	CASTDWGQGGGYTF
TRBV27	TRBJ2-1	CASTDGGEQFF
TRBV7-9	TRBJ2-3	CASSFDTVVDTQYF
TRBV18	TRBJ2-3	CASSLGQSTDTQYF
TRBV28	TRBJ1-1	CASMRNTEAFF
TRBV14	TRBJ2-7	CASSQDQGAEEQYF
TRBV14	TRBJ2-1	CASSQARWGGRSDEQFF
TRBV23-1	TRBJ2-3	CASSQGGRKTSGRWVADTQYF
TRBV9	TRBJ1-5	CASSVSSQANQPQHF
TRBV10-3	TRBJ2-1	CAISGDGLTSGESNEQFF
TRBV21-1	TRBJ2-1	CASSEGHTNEQFF
TRBV28	TRBJ2-3	CASSSSRAGTDTQYF
TRBV9	TRBJ1-2	CASSERGTASRGYTF
TRBV4-2	TRBJ1-2	CASLGHPPNYGYTF
TRBV13	TRBJ2-3	CASSTRLAGEDTQYF
TRBV5-1	TRBJ2-7	CASSPVSGLNEQYF
TRBV5-1	TRBJ2-3	CASSTGVADTQYF
TRBV28	TRBJ2-3	CASSSTADTQYF
TRBV30	TRBJ1-5	CAWSEGQGSNQPQHF
TRBV4-2	TRBJ2-5	CASSLPGQKETQYF
TRBV27	TRBJ1-5	CASRRDRGNQPQHF
TRBV5-1	TRBJ2-7	CASSPQGGGLYEQYF
TRBV7-9	TRBJ2-7	CASSLAPGTGAYEQYF
TRBV30	TRBJ2-7	CAWRGQGVSYEQYF
TRBV27	TRBJ2-1	CASRKSGLVTYNEQFF
TRBV14	TRBJ2-1	CASSGRPGQTYNEQFF
TRBV9	TRBJ2-7	CASSATQGSFAEQYF
TRBV6-1	TRBJ2-1	CASSAAQGSYNEQFF
TRBV21-1	TRBJ1-1	CATHPGGVPEAFF
TRBV27	TRBJ2-7	CASSSDRYYEQYF
TRBV5-1	TRBJ2-1	CASSLSTSGRSGNNEQFF
TRBV28	TRBJ1-2	CASSPDRAANYGYTF